A single sample is the source of the 5 T cell receptor beta chains below, sequenced in a study of T cells in Graves' hyperthyroidism and ophthalmopathy. Amplification targeted TCR beta CDR3 regions from RNA transcripts. HTBI primers were used for first-round RT-PCR of the TCR CDR3. TCRdb re-called the multiplex PCR reads with MiXCR, one entry per CDR3 protein. The sample shows some 620,000 distinct CDR3 sequences, around 16% of them seen only once. The sequencing input was blood. These receptors were obtained from a woman under 40 with Graves' hyperthyroidism.

This clonotype was seen a handful of times. The rearrangement links TRBV15 to TRBJ1-2; D is undetermined. The germline V and J ends were trimmed by 0 bases and 11 bases, with 10 bases remaining between them. This CDR3 spans 12 amino acids. The germline V gene has CDR1 LNHNV and CDR2 YYDKDF (reference sequence). CDR3 amino acids: CATSRDEFGYTF. As DNA, the CDR3 is TGTGCCACCAGCAGAGATGAGTTCGGTTACACCTTC.

There are many counts of this clonotype. CDR3 loop: CASSDEAGDTQYF. The CDR3 region has the DNA TGTGCCAGCAGCGACGAAGCGGGGGATACGCAGTATTTT. V and J are TRBV7-3 and TRBJ2-3; 7 bases are shared with TRBD2. In germline, CDR1 is SGHTA, CDR2 FQGTGA. This CDR3 region has 13 residues. The trim removed 5 bases at V and 6 bases at J, leaving 5 bases unmatched.

This clonotype was detected many times. J is TRBJ2-1 and V is TRBV12-3 or TRBV12-4; a possible D gene is TRBD2 (6 bases). V was pared by 6 bases and J by 8 bases, with 20 bases between. The CDR3 covers 15 residues. The CDR3 DNA reads as TGTGCCAGCAGCCCAGGGATTGGGGGGACGGATGAGCAGTTCTTC. Residues: CASSPGIGGTDEQFF.

The chain employs TRBV5-1 and TRBJ1-1; TRBD1 matches 8 bases. CDR1 and CDR2 from the germline V gene are SGHRS and YFSETQ. The CDR3 loop spans 16 amino acids. With 0 bases clipped from V and 1 base from J, the junction kept 5 bases outside the gene matches. In nucleotides, the CDR3 is TGCGCCAGCAGCTTGGCACTCAGGGGGCCGAACACTGAAGCTTTCTTT. This sequence encodes CASSLALRGPNTEAFF. The whole variable domain, filled in from reference TRBV5-1 and TRBJ1-1, reads KAGVTQTPRYLIKTRGQQVTLSCSPISGHRSVSWYQQTPGQGLQFLFEYFSETQRNKGNFPGRFSGRQFSNSRSEMNVSTLELGDSALYLCASSLALRGPNTEAFFGQGTRLTVV.

This clonotype was detected a few times. J is TRBJ2-2 and V is TRBV6-1; maybe TRBD2 (5 bases). This CDR3 is 15 amino acids long. Trimming stripped 7 bases from V and 7 bases from J, with 19 bases between. Germline V CDR1 and CDR2: MNHNS, SASEGT. CDR3 region: CASTDGGSSGGELFF. As DNA, the CDR3 is TGTGCCAGCACCGACGGTGGGAGCTCGGGCGGGGAGCTGTTTTTT.